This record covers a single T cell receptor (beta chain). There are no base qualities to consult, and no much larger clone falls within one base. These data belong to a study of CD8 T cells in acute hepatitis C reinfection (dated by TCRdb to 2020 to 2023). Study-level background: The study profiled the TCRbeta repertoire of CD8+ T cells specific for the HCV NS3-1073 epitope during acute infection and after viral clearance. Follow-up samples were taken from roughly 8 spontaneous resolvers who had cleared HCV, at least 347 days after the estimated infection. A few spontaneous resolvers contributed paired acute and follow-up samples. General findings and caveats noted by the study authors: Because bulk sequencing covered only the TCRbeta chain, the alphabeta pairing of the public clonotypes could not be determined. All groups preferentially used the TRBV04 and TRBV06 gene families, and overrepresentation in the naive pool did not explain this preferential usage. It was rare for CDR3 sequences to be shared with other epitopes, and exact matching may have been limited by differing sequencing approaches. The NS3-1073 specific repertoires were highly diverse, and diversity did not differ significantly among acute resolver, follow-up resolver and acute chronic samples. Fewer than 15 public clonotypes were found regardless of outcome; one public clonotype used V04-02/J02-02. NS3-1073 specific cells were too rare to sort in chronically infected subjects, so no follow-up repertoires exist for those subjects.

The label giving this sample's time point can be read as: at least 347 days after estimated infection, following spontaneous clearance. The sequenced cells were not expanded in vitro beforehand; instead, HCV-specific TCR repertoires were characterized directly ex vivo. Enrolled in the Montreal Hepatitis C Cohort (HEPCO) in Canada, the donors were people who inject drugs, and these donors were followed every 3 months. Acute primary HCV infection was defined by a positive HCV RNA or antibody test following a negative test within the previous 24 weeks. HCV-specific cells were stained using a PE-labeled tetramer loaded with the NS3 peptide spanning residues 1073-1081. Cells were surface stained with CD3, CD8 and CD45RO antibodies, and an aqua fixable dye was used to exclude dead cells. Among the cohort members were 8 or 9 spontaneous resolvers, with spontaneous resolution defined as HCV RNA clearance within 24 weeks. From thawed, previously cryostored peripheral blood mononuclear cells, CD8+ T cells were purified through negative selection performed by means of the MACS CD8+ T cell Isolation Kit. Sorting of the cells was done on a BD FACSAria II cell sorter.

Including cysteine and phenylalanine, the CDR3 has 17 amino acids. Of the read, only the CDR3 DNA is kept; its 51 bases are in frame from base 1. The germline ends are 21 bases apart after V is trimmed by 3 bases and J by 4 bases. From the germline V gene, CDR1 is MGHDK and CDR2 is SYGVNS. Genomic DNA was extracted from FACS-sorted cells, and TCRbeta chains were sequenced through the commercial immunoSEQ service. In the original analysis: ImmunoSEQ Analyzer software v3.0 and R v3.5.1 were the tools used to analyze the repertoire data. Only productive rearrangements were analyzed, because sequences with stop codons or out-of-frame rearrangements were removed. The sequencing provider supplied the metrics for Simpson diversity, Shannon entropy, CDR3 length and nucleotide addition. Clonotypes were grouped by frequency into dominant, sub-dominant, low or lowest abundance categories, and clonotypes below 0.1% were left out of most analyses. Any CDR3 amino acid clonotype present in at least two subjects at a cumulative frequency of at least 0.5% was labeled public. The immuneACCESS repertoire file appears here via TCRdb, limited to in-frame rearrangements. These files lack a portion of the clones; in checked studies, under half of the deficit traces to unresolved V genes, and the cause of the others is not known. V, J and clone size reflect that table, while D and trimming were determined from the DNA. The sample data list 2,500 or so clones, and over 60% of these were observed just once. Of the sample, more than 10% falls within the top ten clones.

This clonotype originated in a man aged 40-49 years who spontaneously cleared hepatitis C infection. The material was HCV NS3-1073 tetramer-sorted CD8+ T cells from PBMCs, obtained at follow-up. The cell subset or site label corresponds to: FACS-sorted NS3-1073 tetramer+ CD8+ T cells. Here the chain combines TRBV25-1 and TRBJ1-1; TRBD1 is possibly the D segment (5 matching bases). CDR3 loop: CASSDHPGLLGVTEAFF. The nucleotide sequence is TGTGCCAGCAGTGACCACCCGGGACTCCTAGGGGTCACTGAAGCTTTCTTT.